This T cell receptor (beta chain) was identified in a study of T cells after yellow fever vaccination. This clonotype turned up a few times. As TCR cDNA was made by 5'RACE template switching, a universal primer site and UMIs were added. TCRdb fed the 5' RACE reads into MiXCR, producing one record per CDR3 protein. This table holds around 56,000 distinct CDR3 sequences, approximately 5.5% found once. V was shortened by 1 base and J by 5 bases, with 16 bases between the two germline ends. The length of the CDR3 is 16 residues. V is TRBV12-3 or TRBV12-4 and J is TRBJ2-3, with D perhaps TRBD2 (7 bases). The source material was PBMCs, either bulk or a sorted T-cell subset (CD4+, CD8+, memory, or dextramer-sorted; not recorded which), sampled on the day of the yellow fever booster vaccination. This sequence originates from a man younger than 35 who received the YFV17D yellow fever vaccine. CDR3 loop: CASSLVGGPGLDTQYF. In DNA, the CDR3 is TGTGCCAGCAGTTTAGTGGGGGGGCCGGGTTTAGATACGCAGTATTTT.